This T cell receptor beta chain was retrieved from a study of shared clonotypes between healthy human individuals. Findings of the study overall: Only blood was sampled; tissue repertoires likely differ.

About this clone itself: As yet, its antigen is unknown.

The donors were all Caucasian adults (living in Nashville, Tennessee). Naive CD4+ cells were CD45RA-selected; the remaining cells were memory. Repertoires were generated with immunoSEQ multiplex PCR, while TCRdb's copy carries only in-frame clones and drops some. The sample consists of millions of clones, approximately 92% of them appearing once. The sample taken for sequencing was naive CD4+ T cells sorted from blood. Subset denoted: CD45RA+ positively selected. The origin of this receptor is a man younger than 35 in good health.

The CDR3 sequence is CASSLGKGGRGETQYF. In DNA, the CDR3 is TGTGCCAGCAGCTTAGGAAAGGGCGGGAGGGGAGAGACCCAGTACTTC. The J gene is TRBJ2-5, the V gene TRBV13, with 9 bases that match TRBD2. The junction had 6 bases not matched to a gene; V was cut back by 0 bases and J by 4 bases. Germline CDR1 is PRHDT and CDR2 is FYEKMQ (reference sequence). This CDR3 has 16 residues.